This is a list of T cell receptor beta chains from one sample in a study of cytomegalovirus exposure and HLA in healthy donors. Using immunoSEQ multiplex PCR, the repertoire was profiled, and TCRdb retains in-frame clones only, with some absent. The sample lists more than 100,000 clones, over 80% seen once, with less than 2% in the top ten. The sequencing input was PBMCs. These receptors were taken from a man between 35 and 55 years old in good health and CMV-seronegative. CDR3s include the opening cysteine and the closing phenylalanine or tryptophan. D genes are given only for firm matches. Rows may omit the clone size; those that give it use once, few, many or a size class.

d_call: -; j_call: TRBJ1-2; clone_size: few; v_call: TRBV30; cdr3_aa: CAWSETGLSGYTF; cdr3_nt: TGTGCCTGGAGTGAGACAGGACTGAGTGGCTACACCTTC
d_call: TRBD1; j_call: TRBJ1-6; clone_size: -; v_call: TRBV7-9; cdr3_aa: CSSSTGQGNNSPLHF; cdr3_nt: TGTTCCAGCAGCACCGGACAGGGGAATAATTCACCCCTCCACTTT
d_call: -; j_call: TRBJ2-5; clone_size: once; v_call: TRBV14; cdr3_aa: CASSQDLEETQYF; cdr3_nt: TGTGCCAGCAGCCAAGATTTGGAGGAGACCCAGTACTTC
d_call: TRBD1; j_call: TRBJ1-2; clone_size: -; v_call: TRBV28; cdr3_aa: CASSYRGRPNYGYTF; cdr3_nt: TGTGCCAGCAGTTACAGGGGCCGGCCTAACTATGGCTACACCTTC
d_call: TRBD2; j_call: TRBJ2-1; clone_size: -; v_call: TRBV11-2; cdr3_aa: CASSLGAGGAGFF; cdr3_nt: TGTGCCAGCAGCTTAGGAGCCGGGGGGGCGGGGTTCTTC
d_call: -; j_call: TRBJ2-3; clone_size: -; v_call: TRBV7-2; cdr3_aa: CASSLVPPSTYTDTQYF; cdr3_nt: TGTGCCAGCAGCTTAGTCCCTCCCTCTACCTACACAGATACGCAGTATTTT
d_call: -; j_call: TRBJ2-3; clone_size: -; v_call: TRBV7-2; cdr3_aa: CASSLTGTDTQYF; cdr3_nt: TGTGCCAGCAGCTTAACAGGTACAGATACGCAGTATTTT
d_call: -; j_call: TRBJ1-5; clone_size: few; v_call: TRBV5-1; cdr3_aa: CASSLMQGSQPQHF; cdr3_nt: TGCGCCAGCAGCTTAATGCAGGGCTCTCAGCCCCAGCATTTT
d_call: -; j_call: TRBJ2-2; clone_size: -; v_call: TRBV7-3; cdr3_aa: CASSPRRGNTGELFF; cdr3_nt: TGTGCCAGCAGCCCAAGAAGGGGAAACACCGGGGAGCTGTTTTTT
d_call: -; j_call: TRBJ1-1; clone_size: -; v_call: TRBV30; cdr3_aa: CAANRASTEAFF; cdr3_nt: TGTGCCGCAAACAGGGCTTCCACTGAAGCTTTCTTT
d_call: -; j_call: TRBJ2-1; clone_size: -; v_call: TRBV19; cdr3_aa: CASSWAKSYNEQFF; cdr3_nt: TGTGCCAGTAGTTGGGCTAAGTCCTACAATGAGCAGTTCTTC
d_call: -; j_call: TRBJ2-7; clone_size: once; v_call: TRBV10-3; cdr3_aa: CAISDPGALSYEQYF; cdr3_nt: TGTGCCATCAGTGATCCAGGGGCGCTCTCCTACGAGCAGTACTTC
d_call: -; j_call: TRBJ2-3; clone_size: -; v_call: TRBV4-2; cdr3_aa: CASSPTGNADTQYF; cdr3_nt: TGTGCCAGCAGCCCAACAGGTAACGCAGATACGCAGTATTTT
d_call: -; j_call: TRBJ2-1; clone_size: -; v_call: TRBV4-1; cdr3_aa: CASSQGRGYEQFF; cdr3_nt: TGCGCCAGCAGCCAAGGGAGGGGCTATGAGCAGTTCTTC
d_call: TRBD1; j_call: TRBJ1-1; clone_size: -; v_call: TRBV4-1; cdr3_aa: CASSQIGTGIPEAFF; cdr3_nt: TGCGCCAGCAGCCAAATTGGGACAGGGATTCCTGAAGCTTTCTTT
d_call: -; j_call: TRBJ2-3; clone_size: once; v_call: TRBV5-1; cdr3_aa: CASSWAGTGGRDTQYF; cdr3_nt: TGCGCCAGCAGCTGGGCCGGGACCGGGGGTAGGGATACGCAGTATTTT
d_call: TRBD2; j_call: TRBJ2-7; clone_size: -; v_call: TRBV10-3; cdr3_aa: CAISENRLAGVGEQYF; cdr3_nt: TGTGCCATCAGTGAGAACCGACTAGCGGGAGTTGGAGAGCAGTACTTC
d_call: -; j_call: TRBJ2-3; clone_size: -; v_call: TRBV29-1; cdr3_aa: CSVPTGRTDTQYF; cdr3_nt: TGCAGCGTACCGACAGGGAGGACAGATACGCAGTATTTT
d_call: TRBD1; j_call: TRBJ1-5; clone_size: -; v_call: TRBV5-6; cdr3_aa: CARRGPRGSNQPQHF; cdr3_nt: TGTGCCAGAAGGGGGCCCCGAGGGAGCAATCAGCCCCAGCATTTT
d_call: -; j_call: TRBJ2-7; clone_size: -; v_call: TRBV29-1; cdr3_aa: CSVARGGEGEQYF; cdr3_nt: TGCAGCGTCGCTAGGGGAGGCGAAGGCGAGCAGTACTTC